The clone carrying this TCR beta chain was picked up many times. Combining iRepertoire HTBI primers with Arm-PCR of CDR3 regions, the authors built TCR beta libraries. A single record per CDR3 protein comes from TCRdb applying MiXCR to the multiplex PCR reads. This table has 350,000 to 500,000 distinct CDR3 sequences, around 15% appearing once. The time point: newly diagnosed GD, antithyroid drugs for less than 3 months. From PBMCs, RNA was extracted and then used to make the TCR library. The record originates from a study of regulatory T cells in long-lasting Graves disease. This CDR3 is 14 amino acids long. V was clipped by 7 bases and J by 0 bases, with 10 bases between them. These sequences were also reported in another study, on T cells in Graves' hyperthyroidism and ophthalmopathy. That report notes: Newly diagnosed hyperthyroidism patients aged 18 to 65 years had disease lasting under 2 months. The model predicted ophthalmopathy a median around six months before onset.

The genes are TRBV12-3 or TRBV12-4 and TRBJ1-5, with D uncertain. Sequenced material: peripheral blood mononuclear cells (PBMCs), taken at new diagnosis, from a patient treated with antithyroid drugs. The receptor comes from a woman in her forties or fifties with Graves disease. Written as DNA, the CDR3 is TGTGCCAGCAAGCCAGCGATTAGCAATCAGCCCCAGCATTTT. Translated, it gives CASKPAISNQPQHF.